These T cell receptor beta chains were read from a single sample in a study of blood T cell repertoires in COVID-19. Profiling relied on immunoSEQ multiplex PCR, and the TCRdb table lists in-frame clones only, not all of them. Among 210,000 or so clones listed, about four fifths were seen once. Sequenced: PBMCs or T cells enriched from blood (not recorded which). The source of these receptors is a woman aged 45 to 65 with acute COVID-19. Both conserved end residues are trimmed from each CDR3.

V: TRBV19; length: 11; J: TRBJ2-7; CDR3: ASMGTPGYEQY
V: TRBV18; length: 11; J: TRBJ1-2; CDR3: ASSDSGYYGYT
V: TRBV28; length: 14; J: TRBJ2-4; CDR3: ASSSPTTGIKNIQY
V: TRBV3-1/TRBV3-2; length: 14; J: TRBJ2-5; CDR3: ASSQGSSGGLKTQY
V: TRBV5-4; length: 13; J: TRBJ2-7; CDR3: ASSPYSDRTYEQY
V: TRBV19; length: 13; J: TRBJ1-5; CDR3: ATLARGPLNQPQH
V: TRBV19; length: 13; J: TRBJ1-3; CDR3: ASSTATGPGNTIY
V: TRBV7-2; length: 12; J: TRBJ2-7; CDR3: ASSSPGLSYEQY
V: TRBV3-1/TRBV3-2; length: 12; J: TRBJ1-1; CDR3: ASSPRQGLAEAF
V: TRBV2; length: 13; J: TRBJ1-6; CDR3: ASTWDSSYNSPLH
V: TRBV7-2; length: 14; J: TRBJ1-6; CDR3: ASSLVPGGTNSPLH
V: TRBV4-1; length: 14; J: TRBJ2-3; CDR3: ASSQSGGGAGDTQY
V: TRBV11-2; length: 13; J: TRBJ2-5; CDR3: ASMGLAGGGETQY
V: TRBV3-1/TRBV3-2; length: 12; J: TRBJ1-1; CDR3: ASSPMEGASEAF
V: TRBV5-1; length: 13; J: TRBJ2-7; CDR3: ASKGRDRETHEQY
V: TRBV10-2; length: 12; J: TRBJ1-6; CDR3: ASSETGGNSPLH
V: TRBV7-8; length: 13; J: TRBJ1-2; CDR3: ASSPPDSPYYGYT
V: TRBV11-3; length: 14; J: TRBJ2-3; CDR3: ASSLDGQGGTDTQY
V: TRBV5-1; length: 15; J: TRBJ2-2; CDR3: ASSLGLAGVDTGELF
V: TRBV5-4; length: 14; J: TRBJ2-1; CDR3: ASSSRGAGAYNEQF
V: TRBV2; length: 11; J: TRBJ1-6; CDR3: ASSVQGYSPLH